This T cell receptor beta chain was sequenced in a study of shared clonotypes between healthy human individuals. Repertoires were generated with immunoSEQ multiplex PCR, while TCRdb's copy carries only in-frame clones and drops some. Of about 600,000 clones listed, roughly 72% are singletons. In germline, CDR1 is GTSNPN, CDR2 SVGIG (reference sequence). V lost 2 bases and J lost 2, with 13 bases in between. CDR3 size: 14 residues. This clone came up many times. V and J are TRBV30 and TRBJ2-7; TRBD1 is a possible D gene (6 bases). Material: PBMCs. This TCR came from a woman in her thirties or forties in good health. Some clones in this sample may be carry-over from other donors' samples. Here the CDR3 reads CAWSRQALTYEQYF. The CDR3 nucleotides are TGTGCCTGGAGTCGACAGGCGCTTACCTACGAGCAGTACTTC.